The clone carrying this T cell receptor beta chain came up many times. No antigen is known for it. Relative to the germline gene, one junction end is altered; a read error may explain this. The CDR3 covers 11 residues. The germline V gene has CDR1 SGHRS and CDR2 YFSETQ. This sample was included in a study of post-analysis software for immune sequencing data. Study-level results: When patients were compared with controls, five TRBV segments were more frequent, TRBV5-6, TRBV5-1 and TRBV20-1 among them.

Included in the TCR beta cDNA libraries were unique molecular identifiers. TCRdb passed the PCR reads through MiXCR, listing each CDR3 protein once. Among about 820,000 distinct CDR3 sequences listed, roughly 50% were seen once. This clonotype was obtained from a girl between 5 and 17 years old with multiple sclerosis. Material: blood. The gene calls are TRBV5-1 and TRBJ2-3, with D unclear. CDR3 in amino acids: CASSLEDTQYF. DNA for the CDR3: TGTGCCAGCAGCTTAGAAGATACGCAGTATTTT.